The rows below give T cell receptor beta chains drawn from one sample of a study of cytotoxic CD8 clonotypes in ibrutinib-treated CLL. Assay: immunoSEQ multiplex PCR; the TCRdb copy retains only in-frame clones and omits some. Here the sample spans roughly 180,000 clones, around 70% being singletons. This sample comprised PBMCs, obtained after 24 months of ibrutinib treatment. The receptors stem from a human donor with chronic lymphocytic leukemia. The CDR3 runs from the conserved cysteine through the conserved F or W. The D gene is left open where the match is weak. Some rows mark clone size as missing; the rest say once, few, many or name a class of expanded clone.

J | V | length | size | D | CDR3 | DNA
TRBJ2-7 | TRBV25-1 | 14 | NA | TRBD1 | CASSEYQTGIGQYF | TGTGCCAGCAGTGAATATCAGACAGGGATCGGGCAGTACTTC
TRBJ1-1 | TRBV5-1 | 14 | NA | NA | CASSLARGFTEAFF | TGCGCCAGCAGCTTGGCCCGGGGGTTCACTGAAGCTTTCTTT
TRBJ2-1 | TRBV5-6 | 16 | NA | TRBD2 | CASSGELAGAVYEQFF | TGTGCCAGCAGCGGTGAACTAGCGGGAGCTGTCTATGAGCAGTTCTTC
TRBJ1-1 | TRBV27 | 13 | few | NA | CASSWVVNTEAFF | TGTGCCAGCAGTTGGGTGGTGAACACTGAAGCTTTCTTT
TRBJ2-7 | TRBV30 | 13 | NA | NA | CAWKSGTLYEQYF | TGTGCCTGGAAAAGCGGAACCCTCTACGAGCAGTACTTC
TRBJ2-7 | TRBV5-1 | 15 | NA | TRBD1 | CASSPGDSTPYEQYF | TGCGCCAGCAGCCCCGGGGACAGTACCCCCTACGAGCAGTACTTC
TRBJ1-3 | TRBV30 | 14 | NA | TRBD1 | CAWGGQLSGNTIYF | TGTGCCTGGGGGGGACAGCTCTCTGGAAACACCATATATTTT
TRBJ2-7 | TRBV4-2 | 17 | NA | NA | CASSPSLWGFVSYEQYF | TGTGCCAGCAGCCCCAGCCTCTGGGGGTTTGTCTCCTACGAGCAGTACTTC
TRBJ2-7 | TRBV11-2 | 14 | NA | NA | CASSLDGISYEQYF | TGTGCCAGCAGCCTTGACGGAATCTCCTACGAGCAGTACTTC
TRBJ1-1 | TRBV2 | 13 | NA | NA | CASSGTRNTEAFF | TGTGCCAGCAGCGGGACACGGAACACTGAAGCTTTCTTT
TRBJ1-3 | TRBV29-1 | 13 | NA | NA | CSVSRGSGNTIYF | TGCAGCGTATCCAGGGGCTCTGGAAACACCATATATTTT
TRBJ2-2 | TRBV5-1 | 17 | NA | TRBD2 | CASSLIPGGLDTGELFF | TGCGCCAGCAGCTTGATTCCGGGAGGATTGGACACCGGGGAGCTGTTTTTT
TRBJ2-7 | TRBV4-2 | 19 | NA | TRBD2 | CASSQDVFPYGRDSYEQYF | TGTGCCAGCAGCCAAGATGTCTTCCCCTACGGGAGGGATTCCTACGAGCAGTACTTC
TRBJ2-7 | TRBV9 | 13 | NA | NA | CASSSPQGSEQYF | TGTGCCAGCAGCTCTCCACAGGGTTCCGAGCAGTACTTC
TRBJ1-1 | TRBV7-2 | 15 | NA | NA | CASSLANAVNTEAFF | TGTGCCAGCAGCTTAGCGAACGCAGTGAACACTGAAGCTTTCTTT
TRBJ2-5 | TRBV18 | 17 | NA | TRBD1 | CASSQQRQGPYQETQYF | TGTGCCAGCTCACAACAGAGACAGGGTCCCTACCAAGAGACCCAGTACTTC
TRBJ2-1 | TRBV29-1 | 13 | NA | TRBD2 | CSPRLAGVNEQFF | TGCAGCCCCAGACTAGCGGGTGTTAATGAGCAGTTCTTC
TRBJ2-7 | TRBV7-9 | 14 | NA | TRBD2 | CASSPPGGSYEQYF | TGTGCCAGCAGCCCTCCGGGGGGTTCCTACGAGCAGTACTTC
TRBJ2-7 | TRBV12-5 | 14 | NA | TRBD2 | CASGLGLAGYEQYF | TGTGCTAGTGGTTTGGGACTAGCGGGCTACGAGCAGTACTTC
TRBJ1-1 | TRBV4-1 | 13 | few | NA | CASSQKEDTEAFF | TGCGCCAGCAGCCAAAAGGAGGACACTGAAGCTTTCTTT
TRBJ2-2 | TRBV7-2 | 14 | NA | TRBD1 | CATRDSANTGELFF | TGTGCCACCCGGGACAGTGCGAACACCGGGGAGCTGTTTTTT
TRBJ2-7 | TRBV4-3 | 17 | NA | TRBD2 | CASSQSLAGVPTYEQYF | TGCGCCAGCAGCCAATCCCTCGCGGGGGTTCCTACCTACGAGCAGTACTTC
TRBJ2-7 | TRBV29-1 | 14 | once | NA | CSVGSGTIYYEQYF | TGCAGCGTTGGGTCCGGGACAATCTACTACGAGCAGTACTTC
TRBJ1-1 | TRBV11-2 | 13 | NA | NA | CASSRRLDSEAFF | TGTGCCAGCAGCCGGCGCCTCGACAGTGAAGCTTTCTTT
TRBJ1-1 | TRBV5-1 | 15 | NA | NA | CASSLKNTGDTEAFF | TGCGCCAGCAGCTTGAAGAACACAGGAGACACTGAAGCTTTCTTT
TRBJ2-1 | TRBV28 | 15 | NA | TRBD1 | CASSTGTEGFNEQFF | TGTGCCAGCAGTACCGGGACAGAAGGGTTCAATGAGCAGTTCTTC
TRBJ1-1 | TRBV5-1 | 17 | NA | TRBD1 | CASSSGTGSGLNTEAFF | TGCGCCAGCAGCTCCGGGACAGGGTCAGGGCTGAACACTGAAGCTTTCTTT
TRBJ2-2 | TRBV29-1 | 13 | NA | NA | CSAIGQNTGELFF | TGCAGCGCGATAGGACAGAACACCGGGGAGCTGTTTTTT
TRBJ2-1 | TRBV5-1 | 13 | NA | NA | CASSLRQNNEQFF | TGCGCCAGCAGCTTGCGTCAGAACAATGAGCAGTTCTTC
TRBJ2-1 | TRBV27 | 15 | NA | NA | CASSLRLAFYNEQFF | TGTGCCAGCAGTTTACGGCTAGCCTTCTATAATGAGCAGTTCTTC
TRBJ2-3 | TRBV7-6 | 17 | NA | TRBD2 | CASSRPYSGRGADTQYF | TGTGCCAGCAGCCGACCCTACAGCGGGAGGGGTGCAGATACGCAGTATTTT
TRBJ2-5 | TRBV7-8 | 15 | NA | TRBD2 | CASSLYRGGGETQYF | TGTGCCAGCAGCTTATATCGTGGGGGGGGTGAGACCCAGTACTTC
TRBJ2-5 | TRBV6-5 | 15 | NA | NA | CASSYSTQAGETQYF | TGTGCCAGCAGTTACTCCACCCAGGCAGGGGAGACCCAGTACTTC
TRBJ2-7 | TRBV9 | 17 | NA | TRBD2 | CASSARISGSPHYEQYF | TGTGCCAGCAGCGCTCGTATTAGCGGGAGTCCCCACTACGAGCAGTACTTC
TRBJ2-3 | TRBV15 | 15 | NA | TRBD2 | CATSRGLAGTDTQYF | TGTGCCACCAGCAGAGGACTAGCAGGCACAGATACGCAGTATTTT
TRBJ2-5 | TRBV5-1 | 14 | few | NA | CASSLAAGPETQYF | TGCGCCAGCAGCTTGGCCGCAGGGCCAGAGACCCAGTACTTC
TRBJ1-1 | TRBV19 | 11 | NA | NA | CASKIGTEAFF | TGTGCCAGCAAGATCGGGACAGAAGCTTTCTTT
TRBJ2-7 | TRBV7-9 | 14 | few | TRBD2 | CASSPSGRTGEQYF | TGTGCCAGCAGTCCTAGCGGGAGAACGGGCGAGCAGTACTTC
TRBJ2-2 | TRBV6-1 | 14 | once | NA | CASSDILDTGELFF | TGTGCCAGCAGTGATATACTAGACACCGGGGAGCTGTTTTTT
TRBJ1-1 | TRBV27 | 12 | NA | NA | CASKDTGSRAFF | TGTGCCAGCAAAGATACAGGGTCGCGGGCTTTCTTT
TRBJ1-4 | TRBV4-1 | 16 | few | NA | CASSQGGALPNEKLFF | TGCGCCAGCAGCCAAGGAGGGGCATTACCTAATGAAAAACTGTTTTTT
TRBJ2-3 | TRBV6-4 | 16 | NA | TRBD2 | CASRRLARGGTDTQYF | TGTGCCAGCAGGCGACTAGCGAGAGGGGGTACAGATACGCAGTATTTT
TRBJ2-2 | TRBV28 | 18 | NA | NA | CASSCELSGLKNTGELFF | TGTGCCAGCAGCTGCGAATTATCCGGGCTAAAGAACACCGGGGAGCTGTTTTTT
TRBJ1-4 | TRBV25-1 | 14 | few | TRBD1 | CASSVQGSNEKLFF | TGTGCCAGCAGCGTACAGGGGAGTAATGAAAAACTGTTTTTT
TRBJ1-2 | TRBV5-6 | 12 | NA | NA | CASSLDSYGYTF | TGTGCCAGCAGCTTGGACAGCTATGGCTACACCTTC
TRBJ1-1 | TRBV25-1 | 12 | NA | NA | CASSEFGGGAFF | TGTGCCAGCAGTGAATTCGGGGGCGGTGCTTTCTTT
TRBJ2-3 | TRBV7-7 | 15 | NA | NA | CASRKGTSTTDTQYF | TGTGCCAGCAGGAAAGGGACCTCCACCACAGATACGCAGTATTTT
TRBJ1-1 | TRBV30 | 12 | few | NA | CAWSETLGEAFF | TGTGCCTGGAGTGAGACATTGGGGGAAGCTTTCTTT